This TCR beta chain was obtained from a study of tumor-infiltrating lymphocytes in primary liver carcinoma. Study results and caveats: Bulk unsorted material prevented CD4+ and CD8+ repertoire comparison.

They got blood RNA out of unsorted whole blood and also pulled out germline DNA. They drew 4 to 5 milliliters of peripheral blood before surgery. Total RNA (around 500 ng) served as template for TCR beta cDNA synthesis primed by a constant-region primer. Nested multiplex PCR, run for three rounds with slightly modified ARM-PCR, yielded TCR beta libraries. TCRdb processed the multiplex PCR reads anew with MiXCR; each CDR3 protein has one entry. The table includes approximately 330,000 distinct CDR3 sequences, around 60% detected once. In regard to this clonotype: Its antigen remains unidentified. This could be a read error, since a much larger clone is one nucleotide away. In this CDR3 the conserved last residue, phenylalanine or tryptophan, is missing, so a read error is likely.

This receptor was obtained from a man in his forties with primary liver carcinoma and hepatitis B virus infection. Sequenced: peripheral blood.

Here the CDR3 DNA reads TGTGCCAGCAGCTTCCAGTCAAACACTGAAGCTTTCTCT. Its translation: CASSFQSNTEAFS. The V and J genes are TRBV5-5 and TRBJ1-1; no clear D gene. This CDR3 spans 13 amino acids. CDR1 and CDR2 (germline): SGHKS, YYEKEE (reference sequence). Trimming pared 2 bases from V and 2 bases from J, leaving 7 bases between.